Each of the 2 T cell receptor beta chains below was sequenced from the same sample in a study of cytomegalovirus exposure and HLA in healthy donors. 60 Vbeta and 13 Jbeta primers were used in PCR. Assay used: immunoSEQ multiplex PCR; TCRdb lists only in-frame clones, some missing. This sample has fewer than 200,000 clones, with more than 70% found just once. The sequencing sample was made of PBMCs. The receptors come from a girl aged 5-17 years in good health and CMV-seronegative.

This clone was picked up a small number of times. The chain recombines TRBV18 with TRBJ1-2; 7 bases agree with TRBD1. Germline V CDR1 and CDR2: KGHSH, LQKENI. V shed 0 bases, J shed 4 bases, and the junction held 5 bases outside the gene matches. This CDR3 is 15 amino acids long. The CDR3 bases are TGTGCCAGCTCACCACCGGGGACAGCCCCCTATGGCTACACCTTC. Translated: CASSPPGTAPYGYTF.

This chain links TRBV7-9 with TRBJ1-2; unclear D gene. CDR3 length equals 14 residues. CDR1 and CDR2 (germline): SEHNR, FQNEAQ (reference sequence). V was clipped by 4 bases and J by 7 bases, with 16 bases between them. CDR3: CASSSQGGILGYTF. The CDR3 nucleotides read TGTGCCAGCAGCTCCCAAGGCGGGATTCTTGGCTACACCTTC.